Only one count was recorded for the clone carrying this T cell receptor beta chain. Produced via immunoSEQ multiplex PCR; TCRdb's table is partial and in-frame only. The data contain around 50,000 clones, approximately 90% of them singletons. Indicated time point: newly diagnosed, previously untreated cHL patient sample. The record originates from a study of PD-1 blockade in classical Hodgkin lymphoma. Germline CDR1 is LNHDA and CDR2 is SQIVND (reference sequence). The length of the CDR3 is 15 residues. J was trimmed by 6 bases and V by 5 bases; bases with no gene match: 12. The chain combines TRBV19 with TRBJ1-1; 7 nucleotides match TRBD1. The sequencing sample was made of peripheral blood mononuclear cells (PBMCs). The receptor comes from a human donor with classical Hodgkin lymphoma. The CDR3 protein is CASSPLQGSLAEAFF. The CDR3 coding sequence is TGTGCCAGTAGTCCTTTACAGGGGAGTCTGGCTGAAGCTTTCTTT.